This T cell receptor beta chain originates from a study of cytotoxic CD8 clonotypes in ibrutinib-treated CLL. The protocol was immunoSEQ multiplex PCR, while the TCRdb copy is restricted to in-frame clones and leaves out a portion. The table has more than 140,000 clones, approximately 80% seen once. The receptor was isolated from a human donor with chronic lymphocytic leukemia. The input for sequencing was PBMCs, taken after 12 months of ibrutinib treatment.

Here the CDR3 reads CASRMGNTGELFF. Here the CDR3 DNA reads TGTGCCAGCAGAATGGGGAACACCGGGGAGCTGTTTTTT. This chain connects TRBV2 to TRBJ2-2; no clear D gene. V was pared by 6 bases and J by 1 base, with 6 bases between. Germline CDR1 reads SNHLY; CDR2 reads FYNNEI. The length of the CDR3 is 13 residues.